Listed below are T cell receptor beta chains from one sample, sequenced in a study of beta chain features in type 1 diabetes. Generated by immunoSEQ multiplex PCR, the TCRdb table keeps only in-frame clones and is missing some. The sample comprises 150,000 or so clones, 7% to 10% of which are singletons, and about 0.61% rests with the top ten. The material sequenced was central memory CD4+ T cells from blood. The receptor set was obtained from a man younger than 35 in good health. Each CDR3 is given with its conserved first and last residue. The D gene is left open where the match is weak. Rows give clone size only sometimes, using once, few, many, or a class for an expanded clone.

>TRBV5-1|few|TRBJ2-3|-
CASSLVDGNTQYF
TGCGCCAGCAGCTTGGTTGACGGGAATACGCAGTATTTT
>TRBV7-2|few|TRBJ2-5|-
CASSLARGFTSQETQYF
TGTGCCAGCAGCTTAGCGCGGGGTTTCACTTCCCAAGAGACCCAGTACTTC
>TRBV18|-|TRBJ2-3|TRBD2
CASSKTSGGLDTQYF
TGTGCCAGCTCAAAGACTAGCGGGGGTCTAGATACGCAGTATTTT
>TRBV19|-|TRBJ1-2|TRBD1
CASSISGDRGGYTF
TGTGCCAGTAGTATTTCGGGCGACAGGGGTGGCTACACCTTC
>TRBV7-9|many|TRBJ2-7|-
CASSLRESPYEQYF
TGTGCCAGCAGCTTACGGGAGAGCCCCTACGAGCAGTACTTC
>TRBV7-3|many|TRBJ2-1|-
CASSPQQGINDEQFF
TGTGCCAGCAGCCCCCAGCAGGGGATAAACGATGAGCAGTTCTTC
>TRBV7-2|-|TRBJ2-1|TRBD1
CASSSLNRGGEQFF
TGTGCCAGCAGCTCACTAAACAGGGGTGGGGAGCAGTTCTTC
>TRBV7-3|few|TRBJ2-3|-
CATARGSTDTQYF
TGTGCCACCGCCCGGGGTTCCACAGATACGCAGTATTTT
>TRBV5-1|-|TRBJ2-5|TRBD2
CASSLALGGGAETQYF
TGCGCCAGCAGCTTGGCCCTAGGCGGGGGGGCGGAGACCCAGTACTTC
>TRBV6-1|few|TRBJ1-6|-
CASTNRNNSPLHF
TGTGCCAGCACGAACAGGAATAATTCACCCCTCCACTTT
>TRBV7-7|few|TRBJ2-3|TRBD2
CASSLGLAGADTQYF
TGTGCCAGCAGCCTGGGGCTAGCGGGGGCGGATACGCAGTATTTT
>TRBV6-6|-|TRBJ1-2|-
CASSYLGQSDF
TGTGCCAGCAGTTACCTCGGACAGAGTGACTTC
>TRBV5-1|-|TRBJ2-5|-
CASSRDSETQYF
TGCGCCAGCAGCCGAGACTCCGAGACCCAGTACTTC
>TRBV27|-|TRBJ2-3|-
CASSFGGGGITDTQYF
TGTGCCAGCAGTTTCGGAGGGGGGGGTATAACAGATACGCAGTATTTT
>TRBV11-2|few|TRBJ2-1|-
CASSLGSYNEQFF
TGTGCCAGCAGCTTAGGGAGCTACAATGAGCAGTTCTTC
>TRBV5-4|-|TRBJ2-1|TRBD2
CASSLAASGGYYNEQFF
TGTGCCAGCAGCTTGGCGGCTAGCGGGGGGTACTACAATGAGCAGTTCTTC
>TRBV30|-|TRBJ2-7|-
CAWSVFRGGNEQYF
TGTGCCTGGAGTGTATTTCGGGGAGGAAACGAGCAGTACTTC
>TRBV7-2|-|TRBJ1-2|-
CASSLADGRDSGYTF
TGTGCCAGCAGCTTAGCGGACGGCAGGGACTCTGGCTACACCTTC
>TRBV18|few|TRBJ2-7|-
CASSPPGSEQYF
TGTGCCAGCTCACCTCCAGGGTCCGAGCAGTACTTC
>TRBV9|few|TRBJ2-5|TRBD2
CASSVESGGETQYF
TGTGCCAGCAGCGTAGAAAGCGGGGGGGAGACCCAGTACTTC
>TRBV29-1|few|TRBJ1-2|TRBD1
CSASVGGTGHYGYTF
TGCAGCGCATCCGTAGGTGGGACAGGGCACTATGGCTACACCTTC
>TRBV30|-|TRBJ2-7|-
CAWSGEYEQYF
TGTGCCTGGAGTGGGGAGTACGAGCAGTACTTC